This TCR beta chain was sequenced for a study of CD8 T cells in Susac syndrome. Reverse transcription of roughly 0.5 to 1 ug RNA used random hexamers. TCRdb called the immunoSEQ multiplex PCR reads again in MiXCR, with one record for every CDR3 protein. The sample holds some 300,000 distinct CDR3 sequences, about 89% seen once. Through negative isolation, CD4+ and CD8+ T cells were obtained, while TEMRA cells were enriched using FACS. V gave up 0 bases and J gave up 2 bases; unmatched junction bases: 7. Germline V gene sequence: CDR1 SGDLS, CDR2 YYNGEE. The CDR3 contains 16 residues. This receptor was obtained from a human donor with multiple sclerosis. The chain joins TRBV9 to TRBJ2-7; 8 bases match TRBD1. Sequenced material: CD8+ T cells from PBMCs. CDR3 protein: CASSVAPDRAPYEQYF. As DNA, the CDR3 is TGTGCCAGCAGCGTAGCTCCGGACAGGGCTCCCTACGAGCAGTACTTC.